This TCR beta chain was found in a study of cytomegalovirus exposure and HLA in healthy donors. General study results and limits: The authors excluded some V segments, including TRBV6-2 and TRBV6-3, as indistinguishable. Later, TCR association rates were found to vary by HLA locus, highest for DRB1 and lowest for HLA-C.

Germline trimming cut 6 bases from V and 5 bases from J; bases unmatched to any gene: 11. The CDR3 is 15 residues long. Germline loops: CDR1 SNHLY, CDR2 FYNNEI. Both 60 Vbeta primers and 13 Jbeta primers went into the PCR. The protocol was immunoSEQ multiplex PCR, while the TCRdb copy is restricted to in-frame clones and leaves out a portion. This sample's table reports roughly 110,000 clones. On this clone itself: Its specificity is unknown.

The receptor was derived from a man aged 30-40 years in good health and CMV-seronegative. Sequenced material: PBMCs. This chain connects TRBV2 to TRBJ2-5, with 8 bases identical to TRBD1. CDR3 residues: CASSSPGGPVETQYF. The CDR3 nucleotides are TGTGCCAGCAGCTCCCCAGGGGGCCCGGTGGAGACCCAGTACTTC.